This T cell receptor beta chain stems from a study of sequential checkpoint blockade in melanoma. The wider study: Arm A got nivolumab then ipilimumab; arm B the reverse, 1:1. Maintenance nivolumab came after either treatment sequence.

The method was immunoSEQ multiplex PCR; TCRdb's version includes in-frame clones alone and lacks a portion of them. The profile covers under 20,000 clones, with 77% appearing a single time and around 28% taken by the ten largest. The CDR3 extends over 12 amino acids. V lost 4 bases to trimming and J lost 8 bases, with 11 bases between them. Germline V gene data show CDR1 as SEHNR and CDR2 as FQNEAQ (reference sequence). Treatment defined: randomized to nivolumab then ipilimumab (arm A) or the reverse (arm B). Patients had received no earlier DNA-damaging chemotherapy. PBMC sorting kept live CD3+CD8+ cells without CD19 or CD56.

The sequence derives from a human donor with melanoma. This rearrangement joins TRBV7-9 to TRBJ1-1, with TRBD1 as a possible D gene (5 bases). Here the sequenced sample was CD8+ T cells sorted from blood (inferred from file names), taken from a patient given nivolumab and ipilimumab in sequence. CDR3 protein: CASSSPGEEAFF. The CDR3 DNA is TGTGCCAGCAGCTCCCCGGGGGAGGAAGCTTTCTTT. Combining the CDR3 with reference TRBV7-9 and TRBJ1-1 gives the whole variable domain DTGVSQNPRHKITKRGQNVTFRCDPISEHNRLYWYRQTLGQGPEFLTYFQNEAQLEKSRLLSDRFSAERPKGSFSTLEIQRTEQGDSAMYLCASSSPGEEAFFGQGTRLTVV.